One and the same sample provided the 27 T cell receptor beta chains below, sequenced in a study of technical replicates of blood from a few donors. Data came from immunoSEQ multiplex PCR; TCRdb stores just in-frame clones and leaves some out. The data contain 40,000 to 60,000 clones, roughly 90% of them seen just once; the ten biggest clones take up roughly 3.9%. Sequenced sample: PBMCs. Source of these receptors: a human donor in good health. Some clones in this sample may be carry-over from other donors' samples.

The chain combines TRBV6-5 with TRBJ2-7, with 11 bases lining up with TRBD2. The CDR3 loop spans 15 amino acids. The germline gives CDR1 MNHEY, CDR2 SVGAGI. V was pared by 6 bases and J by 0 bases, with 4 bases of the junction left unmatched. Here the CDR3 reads CASRRLAGHSYEQYF. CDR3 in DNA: TGTGCCAGCAGGAGACTAGCGGGACACTCCTACGAGCAGTACTTC.

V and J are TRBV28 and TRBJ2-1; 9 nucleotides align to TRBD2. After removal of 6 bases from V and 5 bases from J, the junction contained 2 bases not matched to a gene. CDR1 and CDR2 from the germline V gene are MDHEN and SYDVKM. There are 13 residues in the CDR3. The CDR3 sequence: CASRTSGNNEQFF. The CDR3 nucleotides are TGTGCCAGCAGGACTAGCGGAAACAATGAGCAGTTCTTC.

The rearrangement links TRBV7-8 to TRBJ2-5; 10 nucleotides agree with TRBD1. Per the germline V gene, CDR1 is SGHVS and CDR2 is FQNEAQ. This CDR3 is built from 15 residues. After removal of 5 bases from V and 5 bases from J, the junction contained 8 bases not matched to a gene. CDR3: CASSVWTGGRETQYF. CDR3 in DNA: TGTGCCAGCAGCGTCTGGACAGGGGGACGGGAGACCCAGTACTTC.

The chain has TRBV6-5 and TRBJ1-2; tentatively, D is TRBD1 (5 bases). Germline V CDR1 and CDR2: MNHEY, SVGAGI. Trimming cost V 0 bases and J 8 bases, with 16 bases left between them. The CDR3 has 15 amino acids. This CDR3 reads CASSYSKNRGGGYTF. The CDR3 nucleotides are TGTGCCAGCAGTTACTCGAAAAATAGGGGAGGAGGCTACACCTTC.

The CDR3 sequence: CASSQGSSSYNEQFF. The DNA of the CDR3 is TGCGCCAGCAGCCAAGGGAGCTCTTCCTACAATGAGCAGTTCTTC. This chain joins TRBV4-3 and TRBJ2-1, with D uncertain. CDR1 is LGHNA and CDR2 is YSLEER in the germline V gene. This CDR3 spans 15 amino acids. Trimming pared 1 base from V and 1 base from J, leaving 8 bases between.

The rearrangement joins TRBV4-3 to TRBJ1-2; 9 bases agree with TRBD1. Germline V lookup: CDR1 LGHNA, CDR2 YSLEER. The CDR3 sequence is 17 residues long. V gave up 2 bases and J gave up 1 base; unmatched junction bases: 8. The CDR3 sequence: CASSQLGQGRGNYGYTF. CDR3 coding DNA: TGCGCCAGCAGCCAACTAGGACAGGGGAGGGGTAACTATGGCTACACCTTC.

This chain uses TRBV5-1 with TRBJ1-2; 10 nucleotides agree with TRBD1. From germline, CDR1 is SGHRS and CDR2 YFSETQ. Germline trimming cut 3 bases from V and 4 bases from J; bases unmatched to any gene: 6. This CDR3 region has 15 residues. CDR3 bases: TGCGCCAGCAGCTCCGGGGGACAGGGGACCTATGGCTACACCTTC. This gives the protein CASSSGGQGTYGYTF.

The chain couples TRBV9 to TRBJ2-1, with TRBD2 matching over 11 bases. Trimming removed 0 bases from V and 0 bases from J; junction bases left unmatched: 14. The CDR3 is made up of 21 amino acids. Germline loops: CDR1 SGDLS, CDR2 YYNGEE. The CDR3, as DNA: TGTGCCAGCAGCGTAGAGCGGGGTTCCGGGACTAGCGGATTCTCCTACAATGAGCAGTTCTTC. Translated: CASSVERGSGTSGFSYNEQFF.

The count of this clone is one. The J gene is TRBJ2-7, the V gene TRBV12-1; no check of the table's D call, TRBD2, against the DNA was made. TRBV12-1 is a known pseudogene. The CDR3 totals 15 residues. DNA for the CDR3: TGTGCCAGCAGCTCTGGGACTAGCCGTCCCTACGAGCAGTACTTC. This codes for CASSSGTSRPYEQYF.

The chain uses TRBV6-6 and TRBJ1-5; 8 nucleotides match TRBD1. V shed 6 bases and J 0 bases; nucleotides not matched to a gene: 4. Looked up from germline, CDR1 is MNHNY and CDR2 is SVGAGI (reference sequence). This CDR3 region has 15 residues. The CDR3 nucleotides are TGTGCCAGCAGGACAGGGGATTCTAGCAATCAGCCCCAGCATTTT. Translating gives CASRTGDSSNQPQHF.

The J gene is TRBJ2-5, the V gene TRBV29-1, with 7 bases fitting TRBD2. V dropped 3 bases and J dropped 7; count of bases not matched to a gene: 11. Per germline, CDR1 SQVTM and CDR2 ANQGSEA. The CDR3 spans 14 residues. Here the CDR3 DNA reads TGCAGCGTTGACGGGCAGGGAGGCGGGGGGACCCAGTACTTC. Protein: CSVDGQGGGGTQYF.

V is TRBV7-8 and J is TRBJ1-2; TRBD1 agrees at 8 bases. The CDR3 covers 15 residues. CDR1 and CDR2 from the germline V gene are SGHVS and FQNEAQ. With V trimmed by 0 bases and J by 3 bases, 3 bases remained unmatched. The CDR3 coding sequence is TGTGCCAGCAGCTTAGCGTTGACAGGGGACTATGGCTACACCTTC. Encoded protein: CASSLALTGDYGYTF.

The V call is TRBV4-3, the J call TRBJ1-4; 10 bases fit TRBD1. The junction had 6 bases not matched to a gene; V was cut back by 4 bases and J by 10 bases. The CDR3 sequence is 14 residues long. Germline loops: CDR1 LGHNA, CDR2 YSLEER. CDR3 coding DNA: TGCGCCAGCAGCCCCCGGGACAGGGGAGGAAAACTGTTTTTT. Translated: CASSPRDRGGKLFF.

The CDR3 reads CASSLGRGFNEQYF. CDR3 coding DNA: TGTGCCAGCAGCTTGGGCAGGGGCTTCAACGAGCAGTACTTC. The chain has TRBV5-6 and TRBJ2-7, with D possibly TRBD1 on 6 matching bases. The germline V and J ends were trimmed by 0 bases and 5 bases, with 12 bases remaining between them. This CDR3 spans 14 amino acids. Germline values: CDR1 SGHDT, CDR2 YYEEEE.

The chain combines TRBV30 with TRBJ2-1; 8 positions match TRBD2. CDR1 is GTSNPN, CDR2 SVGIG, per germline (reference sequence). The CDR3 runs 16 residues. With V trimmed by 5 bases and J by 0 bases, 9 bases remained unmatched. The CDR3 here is CAWRRIAGSSYNEQFF. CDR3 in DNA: TGTGCCTGGCGGAGAATAGCGGGGAGCTCCTACAATGAGCAGTTCTTC.

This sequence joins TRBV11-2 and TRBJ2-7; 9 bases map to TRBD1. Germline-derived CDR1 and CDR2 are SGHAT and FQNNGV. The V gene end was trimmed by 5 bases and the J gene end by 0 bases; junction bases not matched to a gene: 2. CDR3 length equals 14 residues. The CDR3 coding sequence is TGTGCCAGCAGCCCGACAGGGGGCTCCTACGAGCAGTACTTC. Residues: CASSPTGGSYEQYF. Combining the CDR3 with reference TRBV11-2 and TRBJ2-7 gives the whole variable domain EAGVAQSPRYKIIEKRQSVAFWCNPISGHATLYWYQQILGQGPKLLIQFQNNGVVDDSQLPKDRFSAERLKGVDSTLKIQPAKLEDSAVYLCASSPTGGSYEQYFGPGTRLTVT.

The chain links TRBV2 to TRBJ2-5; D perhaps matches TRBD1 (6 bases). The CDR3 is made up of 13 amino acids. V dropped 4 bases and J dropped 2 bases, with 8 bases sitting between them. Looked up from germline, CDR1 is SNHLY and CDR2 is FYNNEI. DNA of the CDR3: TGTGCCAGCAGTGGAGACAGGCAAGAGACCCAGTACTTC. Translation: CASSGDRQETQYF.

CDR3 amino acids: CASSVGSGLYGYTF. The CDR3 region has the DNA TGTGCCAGCAGCGTAGGATCAGGGCTCTATGGCTACACCTTC. This rearrangement joins TRBV9 to TRBJ1-2, with D possibly being TRBD1 (5 bases). Trimming removed 0 bases from V and 4 bases from J, with 10 bases in between. The CDR3 runs to 14 residues. In germline, CDR1 is SGDLS, CDR2 YYNGEE.

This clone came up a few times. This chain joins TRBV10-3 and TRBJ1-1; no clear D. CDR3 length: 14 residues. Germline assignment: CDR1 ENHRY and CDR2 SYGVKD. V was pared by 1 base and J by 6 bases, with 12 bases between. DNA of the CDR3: TGTGCCATCAGTGAGTTTCGGGGAGAGGCTGAAGCTTTCTTT. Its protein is CAISEFRGEAEAFF.

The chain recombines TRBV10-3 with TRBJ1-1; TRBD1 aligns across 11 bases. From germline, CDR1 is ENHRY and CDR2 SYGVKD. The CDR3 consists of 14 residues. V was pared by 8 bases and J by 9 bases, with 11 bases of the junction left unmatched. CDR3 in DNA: TGTGCCATCCACCGGACAGGGGGCGCTGGGAAAGCTTTCTTT. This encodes CAIHRTGGAGKAFF.

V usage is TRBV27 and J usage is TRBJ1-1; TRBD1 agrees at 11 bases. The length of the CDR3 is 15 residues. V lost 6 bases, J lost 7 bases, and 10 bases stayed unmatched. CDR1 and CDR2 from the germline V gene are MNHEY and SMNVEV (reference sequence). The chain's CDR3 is CASSKIGTGGLEAFF. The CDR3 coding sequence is TGTGCCAGCAGCAAGATAGGGACAGGGGGACTTGAAGCTTTCTTT.

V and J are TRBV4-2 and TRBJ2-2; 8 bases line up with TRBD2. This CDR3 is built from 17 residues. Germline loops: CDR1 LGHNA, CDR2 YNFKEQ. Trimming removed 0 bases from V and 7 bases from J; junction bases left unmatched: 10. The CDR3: CASSQDLGGGSDGELFF. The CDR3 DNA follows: TGTGCCAGCAGCCAAGATTTGGGCGGGGGGTCTGACGGGGAGCTGTTTTTT.

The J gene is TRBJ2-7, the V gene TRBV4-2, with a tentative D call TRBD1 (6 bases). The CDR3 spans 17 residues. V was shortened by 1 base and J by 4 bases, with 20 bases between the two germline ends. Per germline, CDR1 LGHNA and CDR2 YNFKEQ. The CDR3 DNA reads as TGTGCCAGCAGCCAAGTTCTGGCTAGCAGGGGTAATTACGAGCAGTACTTC. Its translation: CASSQVLASRGNYEQYF.

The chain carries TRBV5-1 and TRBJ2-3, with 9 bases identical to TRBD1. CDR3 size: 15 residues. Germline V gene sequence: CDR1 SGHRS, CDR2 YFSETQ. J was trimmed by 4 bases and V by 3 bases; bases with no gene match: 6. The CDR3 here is CASSSGQGGADTQYF. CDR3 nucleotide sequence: TGCGCCAGCAGCTCGGGACAGGGAGGAGCAGATACGCAGTATTTT.

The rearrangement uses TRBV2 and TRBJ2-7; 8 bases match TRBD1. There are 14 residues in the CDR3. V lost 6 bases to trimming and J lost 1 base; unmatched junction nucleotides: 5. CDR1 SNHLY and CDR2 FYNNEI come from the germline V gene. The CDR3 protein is CASSGDRTSYEQYF. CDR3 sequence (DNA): TGTGCCAGCAGCGGGGACAGGACGTCCTACGAGCAGTACTTC.

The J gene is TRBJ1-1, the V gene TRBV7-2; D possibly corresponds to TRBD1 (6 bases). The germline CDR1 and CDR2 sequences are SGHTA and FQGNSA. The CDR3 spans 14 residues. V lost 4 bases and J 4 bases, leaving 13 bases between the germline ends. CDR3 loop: CASSSQGVATEAFF. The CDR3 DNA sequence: TGTGCCAGCAGCTCACAGGGAGTCGCCACTGAAGCTTTCTTT.

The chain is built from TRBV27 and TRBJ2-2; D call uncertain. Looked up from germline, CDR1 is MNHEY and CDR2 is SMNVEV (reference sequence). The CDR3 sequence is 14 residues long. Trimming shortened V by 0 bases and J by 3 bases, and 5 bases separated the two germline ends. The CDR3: CASSLSRHTGELFF. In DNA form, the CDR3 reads TGTGCCAGCAGTTTATCGAGGCACACCGGGGAGCTGTTTTTT.